Following are 30 T cell receptor beta chains from one sample sequenced in a study of identical twins. One entry per CDR3 protein results from TCRdb running MiXCR on the 5' RACE reads. The sample shows some 300,000 distinct CDR3 sequences, 9% to 15% of them seen only once. This sample also belongs to another study, concerning yellow fever vaccine responses in identical twins.

The material sequenced was CD8+ T cells sorted from blood. These receptors originate from a woman younger than 35 in good health.

In the case of this clonotype: The junction differs from germline at one of its ends, possibly a read error. The rearrangement joins TRBV20-1 to TRBJ2-1, with unresolved D. CDR3 length equals 15 residues. Germline V CDR1 and CDR2: DFQATT, SNEGSKA (reference sequence). The CDR3: CCAREWMSSYNEQFF. The CDR3 coding sequence is TGCTGTGCTAGAGAGTGGATGAGCTCCTACAATGAGCAGTTCTTC.

This clonotype was seen ten or more times. The chain links TRBV13 to TRBJ2-1, with 10 bases fitting TRBD2. There are 15 residues in the CDR3. CDR1 and CDR2 from the germline V gene are PRHDT and FYEKMQ (reference sequence). Unmatched junction bases numbered 1, after V lost 0 bases and J lost 5 bases. The CDR3 loop is CASSLGLAGNNEQFF. CDR3 coding DNA: TGTGCCAGCAGCTTAGGACTAGCGGGAAACAATGAGCAGTTCTTC.

There are a few counts of this clonotype. The chain employs TRBV11-3 and TRBJ2-1; a possible D gene is TRBD2 (5 bases). The CDR3 length is 16 residues. Germline CDR1 and CDR2: SGHNT and YENEEA. The ends were cut back, 0 bases at V and 8 bases at J, with 17 bases in the middle. This CDR3 reads CASSLEAAPLDHEQFF. The CDR3 DNA sequence: TGTGCCAGCAGCTTAGAAGCCGCCCCACTAGACCATGAGCAGTTCTTC.

The chain recombines TRBV6-4 with TRBJ1-2, with D unclear. V was clipped by 0 bases and J by 5 bases, with 10 bases between them. The CDR3 sequence is 14 residues long. CDR1 and CDR2 (germline): MRHNA, SNTAGT. This CDR3 reads CASSDSVAGYGYTF. The CDR3 nucleotides read TGTGCCAGCAGTGACTCGGTCGCCGGGTATGGCTACACCTTC.

This clonotype has ten or more counts. The chain links TRBV5-1 to TRBJ1-1; 7 bases are shared with TRBD1. This CDR3 is built from 14 residues. Looked up from germline, CDR1 is SGHRS and CDR2 is YFSETQ. Germline trimming cut 4 bases from V and 2 bases from J; bases unmatched to any gene: 5. The CDR3 sequence is CASSLGQDNTEAFF. The CDR3 bases are TGCGCCAGCAGCCTAGGACAGGATAACACTGAAGCTTTCTTT.

This clonotype was counted only a few times. The rearrangement joins TRBV12-5 to TRBJ2-1, with D unresolved. Germline V gene sequence: CDR1 LGHNT, CDR2 FRNRAP. The ends were cut back, 1 base at V and 12 bases at J, with 7 bases in the middle. CDR3 length: 11 amino acids. The CDR3: CASGLDLVQFF. The CDR3 DNA sequence: TGTGCTAGTGGTTTGGATCTCGTGCAGTTCTTC.

The V gene is TRBV15, the J gene TRBJ2-2; 9 positions match TRBD2. The CDR3 contains 14 residues. The trim removed 11 bases at V and 2 bases at J, leaving 6 bases unmatched. The germline V gene has CDR1 LNHNV and CDR2 YYDKDF (reference sequence). The CDR3 DNA is TGTGCCGCGGGGGGGGCGGCCAACACCGGGGAGCTGTTTTTT. Translated: CAAGGAANTGELFF. Based on the CDR3 plus reference TRBV15 and TRBJ2-2, the full variable domain is DAMVIQNPRYQVTQFGKPVTLSCSQTLNHNVMYWYQQKSSQAPKLLFHYYDKDFNNEADTPDNFQSRRPNTSFCFLDIRSPGLGDTAMYLCAAGGAANTGELFFGEGSRLTVL.

The table lists this clonotype with many counts. The genes are TRBV25-1 and TRBJ2-1; the match to TRBD2 covers 10 bases. The ends lost 7 bases at V and 9 bases at J; junction bases unmatched: 12. Germline V gene data show CDR1 as MGHDK and CDR2 as SYGVNS. CDR3 length: 15 amino acids. The CDR3 region has the DNA TGTGCCAGCACCGAGAGCGGGAGGGCCCGGGGTGAGCAGTTCTTC. Translation: CASTESGRARGEQFF.

V and J are TRBV2 and TRBJ2-7; the match to TRBD2 covers 9 bases. V dropped 8 bases and J dropped 5; count of bases not matched to a gene: 4. Germline V gene data show CDR1 as SNHLY and CDR2 as FYNNEI. This CDR3 comprises 12 residues. CDR3 residues: CASFAGGHEQYF. The CDR3 bases are TGTGCCAGCTTCGCGGGAGGGCACGAGCAGTACTTC.

V gene TRBV11-2 combines with J gene TRBJ2-7, with D unclear. This CDR3 has 15 residues. CDR1 and CDR2 (germline): SGHAT, FQNNGV. V was cut by 5 bases and J by 3 bases, with 17 bases left in between. The CDR3 DNA follows: TGTGCCAGCAGCGCCTTAAAGGAACGGATCTACGAGCAGTACTTC. Its translation: CASSALKERIYEQYF.

This clonotype turned up a few times. The V gene is TRBV11-1, the J gene TRBJ2-1; the match to TRBD2 covers 15 bases. The V gene's germline CDR1 is SGHAT and CDR2 FQDESV (reference sequence). CDR3 length: 19 residues. Unmatched junction bases numbered 9, after V lost 4 bases and J lost 2 bases. The CDR3 here is CASSSRTSGREIPYNEQFF. The CDR3 DNA reads TGTGCCAGCAGCTCTAGGACTAGCGGGAGGGAGATTCCCTACAATGAGCAGTTCTTC.

The rearrangement links TRBV2 to TRBJ2-7; 11 nucleotides agree with TRBD2. The CDR3 is 16 amino acids. Germline V gene sequence: CDR1 SNHLY, CDR2 FYNNEI. The ends lost 5 bases at V and 0 bases at J; junction bases unmatched: 6. The CDR3 reads CASSTGTSGSSYEQYF. The CDR3 DNA reads as TGTGCCAGCAGTACCGGGACTAGCGGTAGCTCCTACGAGCAGTACTTC.

Many counts were recorded for this clonotype. This chain uses TRBV27 with TRBJ2-1; TRBD2 aligns across 10 bases. J gave up 4 bases and V 5 bases, and 5 bases lay outside the gene matches. Germline V gives CDR1 MNHEY, CDR2 SMNVEV (reference sequence). This CDR3 has 15 amino acids. The CDR3 loop is CASSPSGGPYNEQFF. In DNA form, the CDR3 reads TGTGCCAGCAGTCCTAGCGGGGGCCCATACAATGAGCAGTTCTTC.

This clonotype was seen more than once but under ten times. CDR3 sequence: CASGTGVTDTQYF. The DNA for the CDR3 is TGTGCCAGTGGGACAGGGGTCACAGATACGCAGTATTTT. This chain links TRBV28 with TRBJ2-3; 10 nucleotides agree with TRBD1. The CDR3 sequence is 13 residues long. V gave up 9 bases and J gave up 2 bases; unmatched junction bases: 2. Germline CDR1 MDHEN, CDR2 SYDVKM.

V gene TRBV9 combines with J gene TRBJ1-5; TRBD1 aligns across 10 bases. There are 14 residues in the CDR3. Losses at the gene ends were 0 bases for V and 7 bases for J; bases not matched to a gene: 1. Germline V gene lookup returns CDR1 SGDLS and CDR2 YYNGEE. CDR3 region: CASSVGTGGQPQHF. In nucleotides, the CDR3 is TGTGCCAGCAGCGTAGGGACAGGGGGACAGCCCCAGCATTTT.

This clonotype was found many times. The V and J genes are TRBV20-1 and TRBJ1-2, with TRBD1 matching over 9 bases. In germline, CDR1 is DFQATT, CDR2 SNEGSKA (reference sequence). The CDR3 runs 13 residues. V shed 4 bases, J shed 4 bases, and the junction held 4 bases outside the gene matches. CDR3 bases: TGCAGTGCTACCGGGACAGGGTCCTATGGCTACACCTTC. Translation: CSATGTGSYGYTF.

The chain has TRBV27 and TRBJ2-7, with TRBD2 identical over 16 bases. CDR3 length equals 19 residues. CDR1 MNHEY and CDR2 SMNVEV come from the germline V gene (reference sequence). V gave up 1 base and J gave up 3 bases; unmatched junction bases: 9. CDR3 nucleotide sequence: TGTGCCAGCAGTTTATTGCCGGGACTAGCGGGAGGGAAGGACTACGAGCAGTACTTC. Protein sequence: CASSLLPGLAGGKDYEQYF.

This clonotype has at least ten counts. The chain has TRBV12-3 or TRBV12-4 and TRBJ1-6, with D possibly being TRBD1 (6 bases). Trimming removed 5 bases from V and 5 bases from J, with 13 bases in between. The CDR3 contains 15 residues. The CDR3 nucleotides read TGTGCCAGCAGTCTCAGGGGTTTACATAATTCACCCCTCCACTTT. It encodes CASSLRGLHNSPLHF.

This chain connects TRBV18 to TRBJ1-1; D not resolved. CDR3 length: 12 amino acids. V gave up 3 bases and J gave up 5 bases, with 7 bases separating them. Looked up from germline, CDR1 is KGHSH and CDR2 is LQKENI. Written as DNA, the CDR3 is TGTGCCAGCTCACCCCCTAGAACTGAAGCTTTCTTT. Translated, it gives CASSPPRTEAFF.

The rearrangement links TRBV5-1 to TRBJ2-4, with D hard to call. The CDR3 is made up of 14 amino acids. Germline assignment: CDR1 SGHRS and CDR2 YFSETQ. V was pared by 4 bases and J by 8 bases, with 16 bases between. CDR3 sequence reads: CASSPERVLDIQYF. In DNA, the CDR3 is TGCGCCAGCAGCCCCGAACGGGTGCTGGACATTCAGTACTTC. Full variable domain (remainder filled in from reference TRBV5-1 and TRBJ2-4): KAGVTQTPRYLIKTRGQQVTLSCSPISGHRSVSWYQQTPGQGLQFLFEYFSETQRNKGNFPGRFSGRQFSNSRSEMNVSTLELGDSALYLCASSPERVLDIQYFGAGTRLSVL.

This clonotype was seen a handful of times. J is TRBJ2-1 and V is TRBV29-1, with 8 bases matching TRBD2. This CDR3 has 13 amino acids. V gave up 4 bases and J gave up 6 bases; unmatched junction bases: 5. Germline CDR1 is SQVTM and CDR2 is ANQGSEA. The CDR3 sequence is CSVAGGEGNEQFF. The CDR3 DNA reads TGCAGCGTTGCGGGGGGGGAGGGCAATGAGCAGTTCTTC.

A remark on this clonotype: Being one base from a much bigger clone, this may be a read error. This rearrangement joins TRBV4-2 to TRBJ2-3, with 7 positions matching TRBD2. Unmatched junction bases numbered 8, after V lost 2 bases and J lost 6 bases. CDR3 length: 15 residues. The germline V gene encodes CDR1 LGHNA and CDR2 YNFKEQ. CDR3 nucleotide sequence: TGTGCCAGCAGCCAACCGGGACTACTTAGGGATACGCAGTATTTT. It translates to CASSQPGLLRDTQYF.

A few counts support this clonotype. This chain uses TRBV5-6 with TRBJ2-7; 9 nucleotides align to TRBD2. Per germline, CDR1 SGHDT and CDR2 YYEEEE. The CDR3 covers 15 residues. Losses at the gene ends were 0 bases for V and 4 bases for J; bases not matched to a gene: 5. As DNA, the CDR3 is TGTGCCAGCAGCTTGGGTAGCGGGAGTCGATACGAGCAGTACTTC. Residues: CASSLGSGSRYEQYF.

This clonotype was recorded a few times. The chain carries TRBV15 and TRBJ1-5; D not certain. The CDR3 contains 14 residues. Germline CDR1 LNHNV, CDR2 YYDKDF (reference sequence). Trimming removed 0 bases at V and 1 base at J, with 4 bases between. Here the CDR3 DNA reads TGTGCCACCAGCAGAGATGGGAGCAATCAGCCCCAGCATTTT. Amino acids: CATSRDGSNQPQHF.

This chain uses TRBV15 with TRBJ1-1; 7 positions match TRBD1. The CDR3 contains 15 residues. The V and J ends lost 4 bases and 2 bases, in that order; junction bases with no gene match: 7. Germline loops: CDR1 LNHNV, CDR2 YYDKDF (reference sequence). CDR3 protein: CATSIGQDLNTEAFF. As DNA, the CDR3 is TGTGCCACCAGCATCGGACAGGACCTAAACACTGAAGCTTTCTTT.

This clonotype was seen more than once but under ten times. The chain is built from TRBV7-9 and TRBJ2-7, with TRBD1 identical over 10 bases. Germline V CDR1 and CDR2: SEHNR, FQNEAQ (reference sequence). V lost 6 bases and J lost 1; bases outside the gene matches: 3. CDR3 length: 14 residues. CDR3 sequence: CASSGTGESYEQYF. Here the CDR3 DNA reads TGTGCCAGCAGTGGGACAGGGGAATCCTACGAGCAGTACTTC.

V is TRBV11-2 and J is TRBJ2-1; the D is unclear. The CDR3 loop spans 12 amino acids. Germline assignment: CDR1 SGHAT and CDR2 FQNNGV. Trimming removed 2 bases from V and 6 bases from J, with 5 bases in between. The CDR3 here is CASSLNVNEQFF. CDR3 nucleotides: TGTGCCAGCAGCTTAAATGTCAATGAGCAGTTCTTC.

V gene TRBV10-3 combines with J gene TRBJ2-1, with TRBD2 matching 7 bases. The germline V gene has CDR1 ENHRY and CDR2 SYGVKD. The CDR3 is made up of 15 amino acids. The V segment lost 4 bases and the J segment 0 bases; nucleotides outside the gene matches: 3. The chain's CDR3 is CAISVGGSSYNEQFF. CDR3 nucleotides: TGTGCCATCAGTGTTGGCGGGAGCTCCTACAATGAGCAGTTCTTC.

This clonotype was seen a handful of times. The chain has TRBV29-1 and TRBJ2-3, with TRBD2 identical over 7 bases. CDR3 length: 16 residues. Germline CDR1 SQVTM, CDR2 ANQGSEA. The V segment lost 3 bases and the J segment 4 bases; nucleotides outside the gene matches: 13. CDR3 protein: CSVEDWGREGSDTQYF. CDR3 in DNA: TGCAGCGTTGAGGATTGGGGCAGGGAGGGATCAGATACGCAGTATTTT.

This clonotype was seen at least ten times. This sequence joins TRBV12-3 or TRBV12-4 and TRBJ1-1; D may be TRBD1 (5 bases). V lost 7 bases, J lost 0 bases, and 12 bases lay in between. The CDR3 runs 14 residues. CDR3 DNA: TGTGCCAGCAACGACCGGGGCATGAACACTGAAGCTTTCTTT. It is translated as CASNDRGMNTEAFF.